This entry features one T cell receptor (beta chain) sequence. Antigen specificity is unknown. Naive cells were sorted as CD45RO-, CCR7+, CD27+ and CD95-. The CDR3 loop spans 13 amino acids. Germline assignment: CDR1 SEHNR and CDR2 FQNEAQ (reference sequence). This sample was included in a study of CXCR3-negative and CXCR3-positive naive CD8 T cells. Study-level points and caveats: Diversity in memory CD8+ cells fell much lower than the comparably high levels seen in both naive subsets. TRBV-TRBJ usage was alike in naive CXCR3-negative and CXCR3-positive cells but differed in memory cells. Between one naive subset and the other, surface CD5 was comparable, and TCR strength was inferred from TRB CDR3 properties. Against CXCR3-negative naive cells, CXCR3-positive naive cells showed more hydrophobic TRB CDR3s.

The libraries of TRB cDNA were prepared using 5' RACE with UMI labels. TCRdb reprocessed the 5' RACE reads; each CDR3 protein has one entry and no DNA is given. Its table records 90,000 to 150,000 distinct CDR3 sequences. Input material: naive CXCR3+ CD8+ T cells from blood. As for subset: CD45RO-CCR7+CD27+CD95- naive CD8+ T cells expressing CXCR3 (TNR3+). The chain is built from TRBV7-9 and TRBJ2-7; lacking DNA, the TRBD2 call made by TCRdb goes unchecked. The TCR sequence derives from a human donor in good health. Some clones in this sample may be carry-over from other donors' samples. CDR3 sequence: CASSLAGGHEQYF.